The 30 T cell receptor beta chains below all came from one sample that was sequenced in a study of cytomegalovirus exposure and HLA in healthy donors. 13 Jbeta primers and 60 Vbeta primers were used for the PCR. Libraries were prepared by immunoSEQ multiplex PCR; TCRdb keeps only in-frame clonotypes and omits some of them. This table has over 120,000 clones, about 76% appearing once. Material: PBMCs. All receptors come from a male donor in good health and CMV-seronegative.

The chain carries TRBV7-2 and TRBJ1-1; D unresolved. Trimming shortened V by 4 bases and J by 0 bases, and 15 bases separated the two germline ends. The CDR3 runs to 16 residues. From germline, CDR1 is SGHTA and CDR2 FQGNSA. The CDR3 region has the DNA TGTGCCAGCAGCTCATCGCCGGCAGCGATGAACACTGAAGCTTTCTTT. Protein: CASSSSPAAMNTEAFF.

This chain links TRBV7-8 with TRBJ2-1, with a possible D match to TRBD2 (6 bases). The CDR3 is 17 residues long. V shed 5 bases and J shed 3 bases, with 20 bases lying between them. Germline values: CDR1 SGHVS, CDR2 FQNEAQ. The CDR3 loop reads CASSAPGPSAIYNEQFF. In nucleotides, the CDR3 is TGTGCCAGCAGCGCTCCTGGACCTAGCGCAATCTACAATGAGCAGTTCTTC.

CDR3 residues: CASSPRGGANEKLFF. The DNA for the CDR3 is TGTGCCAGCAGCCCTCGAGGAGGGGCCAATGAAAAACTGTTTTTT. This chain joins TRBV4-2 and TRBJ1-4, with a weak D call TRBD1 (5 bases). The CDR3 has 15 residues. Germline values: CDR1 LGHNA, CDR2 YNFKEQ. The V end lost 4 bases, the J end lost 5 bases, and 14 bases lay between the germline ends.

The CDR3 reads CASRLIAGFTDTQYF. CDR3 DNA: TGTGCCAGCAGGCTGATAGCGGGATTCACAGATACGCAGTATTTT. This chain connects TRBV27 to TRBJ2-3, with TRBD2 matching 8 bases. With V trimmed by 6 bases and J by 2 bases, 7 bases remained unmatched. The CDR3 loop spans 15 amino acids. The germline gives CDR1 MNHEY, CDR2 SMNVEV (reference sequence).

The sample holds one count of this clone. V is TRBV7-3 and J is TRBJ2-1; TRBD2 matches at 8 bases. The J segment lost 2 bases and the V segment lost 7 bases, leaving 13 bases of the junction unmatched. Germline assignment: CDR1 SGHTA and CDR2 FQGTGA. This CDR3 region has 17 residues. In DNA form, the CDR3 reads TGTGCCAGCACCCGGGGGGGCGGGAGAAATGCCTACAATGAGCAGTTCTTC. Its translation: CASTRGGGRNAYNEQFF.

V usage is TRBV7-8 and J usage is TRBJ2-5, with 9 bases matching TRBD1. Near its end, the DNA agrees better with TRBJ2-7, so the J call may be wrong. The CDR3 sequence is 18 residues long. Looked up from germline, CDR1 is SGHVS and CDR2 is FQNEAQ. The CDR3 sequence is CASSLAQGAPYRMVEQYF. The CDR3 bases are TGTGCCAGCAGCTTAGCACAGGGGGCGCCGTATCGAATGGTCGAGCAGTACTTC.

This rearrangement joins TRBV4-1 to TRBJ1-5; the D is unclear. The ends were cut back, 1 base at V and 0 bases at J, with 7 bases in the middle. Germline V gene lookup returns CDR1 MGHRA and CDR2 YSYEKL. CDR3 size: 15 residues. This chain's CDR3 is CASSQVENSNQPQHF. The DNA for the CDR3 is TGCGCCAGCAGCCAAGTTGAGAATAGCAATCAGCCCCAGCATTTT.

This chain uses TRBV2 with TRBJ2-3; D is perhaps TRBD1 (6 bases). Germline assignment: CDR1 SNHLY and CDR2 FYNNEI. The CDR3 contains 13 residues. Trimming removed 3 bases at V and 5 bases at J, with 9 bases between. The CDR3 is CASSDWDKDTQYF. DNA of the CDR3: TGTGCCAGCAGTGATTGGGACAAAGATACGCAGTATTTT.

This clone was observed a few times. The chain has TRBV7-6 and TRBJ1-1; D unresolved. The germline V gene encodes CDR1 SGHVS and CDR2 FNYEAQ. This CDR3 comprises 13 residues. Trimming took off 2 bases at V and 1 base at J, with 5 bases between the two ends. CDR3: CASSLQENTEAFF. The CDR3 DNA sequence: TGTGCCAGCAGCTTACAGGAGAACACTGAAGCTTTCTTT.

The chain couples TRBV6-5 to TRBJ2-5; D might be TRBD2 (7 bases). Germline V lookup: CDR1 MNHEY, CDR2 SVGAGI. Trimming cost V 5 bases and J 9 bases, with 13 bases left between them. This CDR3 comprises 12 residues. The CDR3 DNA sequence: TGTGCCAGCAGTGGGGGGGCAGGGGCCCAGTACTTC. Protein: CASSGGAGAQYF.

This sequence joins TRBV29-1 and TRBJ1-1; a weak D match, TRBD1 (6 bases). Trimming removed 3 bases from V and 5 bases from J, with 10 bases in between. CDR1 is SQVTM and CDR2 is ANQGSEA in the germline V gene. CDR3 length equals 12 residues. In DNA, the CDR3 is TGCAGCGTTGACAGGGGAACTACTGAAGCTTTCTTT. Its protein is CSVDRGTTEAFF.

The rearrangement uses TRBV7-2 and TRBJ1-1; the D is unclear. This CDR3 comprises 12 residues. Trimming cost V 2 bases and J 10 bases, with 11 bases left between them. Germline CDR1 and CDR2: SGHTA and FQGNSA. In DNA form, the CDR3 reads TGTGCCAGCAGCTTATCGGGTGGTAGAGCTTTCTTT. Residues: CASSLSGGRAFF.

This clone was seen only once. The chain uses TRBV5-1 and TRBJ2-7, with 8 bases lining up with TRBD1. The CDR3 is made up of 16 amino acids. Germline CDR1 reads SGHRS; CDR2 reads YFSETQ. Losses at the gene ends were 4 bases for V and 3 bases for J; bases not matched to a gene: 12. The CDR3 spells CASSPTHDRGGYEQYF. The CDR3 region has the DNA TGCGCCAGCAGCCCCACCCACGACAGGGGTGGCTACGAGCAGTACTTC.

V usage is TRBV21-1 and J usage is TRBJ1-5; TRBD1, the D gene given by the table, was not confirmed from the DNA. TRBV21-1 is assigned pseudogene status. The CDR3 extends over 16 amino acids. The CDR3 bases are TGTGCCAGCAGCAAGCGGACAGGGACTTGGAGGCAGCCCCAGCATTTT. This gives the protein CASSKRTGTWRQPQHF.

This clone was detected only a few times. The chain couples TRBV25-1 to TRBJ1-2; TRBD1 aligns across 8 bases. The CDR3 extends over 16 amino acids. V lost 6 bases and J lost 0; bases outside the gene matches: 9. Germline CDR1 is MGHDK and CDR2 is SYGVNS. For the CDR3, the DNA is TGTGCCAGCAGCCCCTCAGGGGGCGATACTAACTATGGCTACACCTTC. Its translation is CASSPSGGDTNYGYTF.

The table lists this clone with a few counts. The chain carries TRBV7-3 and TRBJ2-5; a weak D match, TRBD2 (6 bases). Germline loops: CDR1 SGHTA, CDR2 FQGTGA. CDR3 length: 12 amino acids. V shed 0 bases and J shed 7 bases, with 6 bases lying between them. The CDR3 DNA is TGTGCCAGCAGCTTAACGGGGGGGACCCAGTACTTC. Its protein product is CASSLTGGTQYF.

The rearrangement uses TRBV5-8 and TRBJ2-5; TRBD2 agrees at 14 bases. Trimming took 2 bases from V and 5 from J; bases not matched to a gene: 2. Germline CDR1 is SGHTS and CDR2 is YDEGEE. The CDR3 has 15 amino acids. The CDR3 loop reads CASSFGLAGGETQYF. The CDR3, as DNA: TGTGCCAGCAGCTTTGGACTAGCGGGAGGTGAGACCCAGTACTTC.

This clone has just a few counts. The chain is built from TRBV7-2 and TRBJ2-7, with 11 bases identical to TRBD1. The ends lost 5 bases at V and 6 bases at J; junction bases unmatched: 18. Per the germline V gene, CDR1 is SGHTA and CDR2 is FQGNSA. This CDR3 contains 18 residues. As DNA, the CDR3 is TGTGCCAGCAGCCGCGAAAGTGCCGGGACAGGGGGTTTGGGCGAGCAGTACTTC. Its protein is CASSRESAGTGGLGEQYF.

This rearrangement joins TRBV12-5 to TRBJ2-5; 11 nucleotides agree with TRBD1. The ends lost 6 bases at V and 5 bases at J; junction bases unmatched: 8. The CDR3 consists of 15 residues. CDR1 LGHNT and CDR2 FRNRAP come from the germline V gene. The CDR3 reads CASGPRDRGRETQYF. CDR3 nucleotide sequence: TGTGCTAGTGGCCCCCGGGACAGGGGGAGGGAGACCCAGTACTTC.

The chain couples TRBV5-1 to TRBJ1-6; 8 bases align to TRBD1. Germline V gene data show CDR1 as SGHRS and CDR2 as YFSETQ. After removal of 0 bases from V and 0 bases from J, the junction contained 5 bases not matched to a gene. This CDR3 region has 18 residues. Here the CDR3 DNA reads TGCGCCAGCAGCTTGGGTTCAGGGGGCGGCTCCTATAATTCACCCCTCCACTTT. This encodes CASSLGSGGGSYNSPLHF.

The chain uses TRBV9 and TRBJ2-5; 10 nucleotides align to TRBD2. With 3 bases clipped from V and 3 bases from J, the junction kept 5 bases outside the gene matches. CDR3 length: 15 residues. The V gene's germline CDR1 is SGDLS and CDR2 YYNGEE. This CDR3 is CASSGQAGGKETQYF. The DNA of the CDR3 is TGTGCCAGCAGCGGCCAAGCGGGGGGGAAAGAGACCCAGTACTTC.

V usage is TRBV27 and J usage is TRBJ1-2, with D perhaps matching TRBD1 (5 bases). Trimming removed 6 bases at V and 1 base at J, with 18 bases between. The CDR3 has 16 amino acids. Germline CDR1 MNHEY, CDR2 SMNVEV (reference sequence). CDR3 sequence: CASSIRKKDNNYGYTF. The CDR3 nucleotides are TGTGCCAGCAGCATTAGGAAAAAGGACAATAACTATGGCTACACCTTC.

The V gene is TRBV6-5, the J gene TRBJ2-3, with 7 bases identical to TRBD2. This CDR3 region has 16 residues. With 4 bases clipped from V and 0 bases from J, the junction kept 7 bases outside the gene matches. Germline CDR1 is MNHEY and CDR2 is SVGAGI. Here the CDR3 reads CASSLGNSGSTDTQYF. As DNA, the CDR3 is TGTGCCAGCAGTTTAGGTAATAGCGGGAGCACAGATACGCAGTATTTT.

There are a few counts of this clone. The chain couples TRBV19 to TRBJ2-3; 10 nucleotides agree with TRBD2. The CDR3 covers 16 residues. Trimming removed 3 bases from V and 3 bases from J; junction bases left unmatched: 6. Germline CDR1 LNHDA, CDR2 SQIVND (reference sequence). CDR3 DNA sequence: TGTGCCAGTAGTATGGCGGGACTAGCGTTGACAGATACGCAGTATTTT. This translates into CASSMAGLALTDTQYF.

This chain uses TRBV19 with TRBJ1-1; no clear D gene. This CDR3 has 14 residues. Trimming took off 4 bases at V and 5 bases at J, with 14 bases between the two ends. Germline values: CDR1 LNHDA, CDR2 SQIVND (reference sequence). CDR3 residues: CASSRSRSWTEAFF. In DNA, the CDR3 is TGTGCCAGTAGTAGGTCGAGGAGTTGGACTGAAGCTTTCTTT.

This sequence joins TRBV18 and TRBJ2-1; 9 nucleotides align to TRBD1. Trimming removed 3 bases from V and 0 bases from J; junction bases left unmatched: 15. Germline V gives CDR1 KGHSH, CDR2 LQKENI. The CDR3 contains 20 residues. CDR3 residues: CASSPQKLLQGARSYNEQFF. The CDR3 DNA is TGTGCCAGCTCACCCCAAAAATTATTACAGGGGGCCCGCTCCTACAATGAGCAGTTCTTC.

This clone has a single count. V usage is TRBV5-1 and J usage is TRBJ2-1, with 8 bases identical to TRBD2. Germline lookup yields CDR1 SGHRS and CDR2 YFSETQ. The CDR3 spans 15 residues. V dropped 4 bases and J dropped 3; count of bases not matched to a gene: 6. The CDR3: CASSRPGTSYNEQFF. The CDR3 DNA follows: TGCGCCAGCAGCCGCCCTGGGACTAGCTACAATGAGCAGTTCTTC.

The chain couples TRBV6-5 to TRBJ1-4; a possible D gene is TRBD1 (6 bases). The CDR3 spans 14 residues. Germline-derived CDR1 and CDR2 are MNHEY and SVGAGI. Trimming removed 10 bases from V and 0 bases from J, with 12 bases in between. The CDR3 DNA is TGTGCCACTGGGGGGGGGCCAACTAATGAAAAACTGTTTTTT. Amino acids: CATGGGPTNEKLFF.

The V gene is TRBV27, the J gene TRBJ2-1; no reliable D call. There are 14 residues in the CDR3. V lost 8 bases, J lost 0 bases, and 11 bases lay in between. Germline V CDR1 and CDR2: MNHEY, SMNVEV (reference sequence). CDR3 region: CASEQFSSYNEQFF. Written as DNA, the CDR3 is TGTGCCAGCGAACAGTTTAGCTCCTACAATGAGCAGTTCTTC.

This clone came up once. The CDR3 reads CASSDSERGSTDTQYF. CDR3 bases: TGTGCCAGCAGTGACTCAGAGCGGGGGAGCACAGATACGCAGTATTTT. The rearrangement uses TRBV6-4 and TRBJ2-3, with 8 bases aligning to TRBD2. This CDR3 is built from 16 residues. The germline V gene has CDR1 MRHNA and CDR2 SNTAGT. The V segment lost 0 bases and the J segment 0 bases; nucleotides outside the gene matches: 2.